Each of the 25 T cell receptor beta chains below was sequenced from the same sample in a study of cytomegalovirus exposure and HLA in healthy donors. Sequencing was performed with immunoSEQ multiplex PCR; in TCRdb, only in-frame clones are kept and a portion is missing. The sample shows 150,000 to 200,000 clones, 80% to 85% of them seen only once. Specimen: PBMCs. All receptors come from a woman aged 18-29 years in good health and CMV-seropositive.

The rearrangement links TRBV5-1 to TRBJ2-2; 8 nucleotides align to TRBD2. J was trimmed by 2 bases and V by 4 bases; bases with no gene match: 7. Germline V CDR1 and CDR2: SGHRS, YFSETQ. This CDR3 region has 16 residues. The CDR3 sequence is CASSPLAGSNTGELFF. In nucleotides, the CDR3 is TGCGCCAGCAGCCCGTTAGCGGGATCCAACACCGGGGAGCTGTTTTTT.

The rearrangement uses TRBV2 and TRBJ2-5; maybe TRBD1 (5 bases). Trimming stripped 4 bases from V and 1 base from J, with 13 bases between. This CDR3 has 15 amino acids. Germline CDR1 SNHLY, CDR2 FYNNEI. The CDR3 nucleotides read TGTGCCAGCAGTGGATCAGGGCGAGTCCAAGAGACCCAGTACTTC. This gives the protein CASSGSGRVQETQYF.

V and J are TRBV19 and TRBJ1-2; TRBD1 aligns across 8 bases. The germline V gene encodes CDR1 LNHDA and CDR2 SQIVND (reference sequence). The CDR3 is made up of 17 amino acids. Trimming at V came to 5 bases and at J to 0 bases, leaving 11 bases not matched to a gene. The CDR3, as DNA: TGTGCCAGTAGTGGACAGGGCTTAAAACTTCCTAACTATGGCTACACCTTC. Amino acids: CASSGQGLKLPNYGYTF.

This sequence joins TRBV15 and TRBJ2-5; a weak D match, TRBD2 (5 bases). CDR3 length equals 15 residues. Trimming removed 0 bases from V and 5 bases from J, with 13 bases in between. The germline V gene encodes CDR1 LNHNV and CDR2 YYDKDF (reference sequence). CDR3 DNA sequence: TGTGCCACCAGCAGAGATACGGGATTGGGGGAGACCCAGTACTTC. Amino acids: CATSRDTGLGETQYF.

The chain links TRBV28 to TRBJ1-3; D may be TRBD1 (5 bases). The V end was cut by 9 bases, the J end by 0 bases, with 15 bases between. This CDR3 contains 15 residues. The germline V gene encodes CDR1 MDHEN and CDR2 SYDVKM. The CDR3 sequence is CASQITGDSGNTIYF. CDR3 coding DNA: TGTGCCAGTCAGATCACGGGGGACTCTGGAAACACCATATATTTT.

To note about this clone: This same CDR3 is encoded by further DNA sequences in the sample. The rearrangement links TRBV9 to TRBJ2-6; the D gene is possibly TRBD1 (6 bases). The germline CDR1 and CDR2 sequences are SGDLS and YYNGEE. Trimming pared 0 bases from V and 2 bases from J, leaving 6 bases between. CDR3 length: 15 residues. The DNA for the CDR3 is TGTGCCAGCAGCGTAGCAGGGGCTGGGGCCAACGTCCTGACTTTC. This gives the protein CASSVAGAGANVLTF.

The rearrangement uses TRBV10-3 and TRBJ1-5, with D possibly TRBD1 on 6 matching bases. Deletions cut 10 bases from V and 3 bases from J, with 13 bases between. The length of the CDR3 is 13 residues. CDR1 and CDR2 (germline): ENHRY, SYGVKD. CDR3 in DNA: TGTGCCAGCAGACAGGAAATCAATCAGCCCCAGCATTTT. Protein product: CASRQEINQPQHF.

J is TRBJ2-1 and V is TRBV27; D possibly corresponds to TRBD1 (6 bases). V was clipped by 0 bases and J by 4 bases, with 13 bases between them. This CDR3 is built from 16 residues. Germline V CDR1 and CDR2: MNHEY, SMNVEV (reference sequence). CDR3 bases: TGTGCCAGCAGTTTATCGAGTGGGGGCCGATACAATGAGCAGTTCTTC. Protein product: CASSLSSGGRYNEQFF.

This clone showed up just a few times. The chain combines TRBV16 with TRBJ1-2; 7 nucleotides agree with TRBD1. CDR1 and CDR2 (germline): KGHSY, FQNENV. Germline trimming cut 5 bases from V and 7 bases from J; bases unmatched to any gene: 7. The CDR3 runs to 13 residues. The CDR3 spells CASSAGTVVGYTF. In DNA, the CDR3 is TGTGCCAGCAGCGCGGGGACAGTCGTTGGCTACACCTTC.

V usage is TRBV6-1 and J usage is TRBJ1-5, with TRBD1 identical over 9 bases. The CDR3 extends over 14 amino acids. V gave up 8 bases and J gave up 6 bases; unmatched junction bases: 8. In germline, CDR1 is MNHNS, CDR2 SASEGT. CDR3 in amino acids: CASSTGGLGQPQHF. In DNA form, the CDR3 reads TGTGCCAGCTCCACAGGGGGCTTGGGTCAGCCCCAGCATTTT.

The chain is built from TRBV6-1 and TRBJ2-3; D perhaps matches TRBD2 (6 bases). The CDR3 extends over 15 amino acids. Trimming left V 0 bases short and J 2 bases short, with 9 bases between. Germline assignment: CDR1 MNHNS and CDR2 SASEGT. The CDR3 DNA sequence: TGTGCCAGCAGTGAAGCGGGCGGGGTCACAGATACGCAGTATTTT. It encodes CASSEAGGVTDTQYF.

The chain joins TRBV15 to TRBJ2-7; 8 bases match TRBD1. The V gene's germline CDR1 is LNHNV and CDR2 YYDKDF (reference sequence). V trimming: 10 bases; J trimming: 3 bases; junction bases outside the gene matches: 11. This CDR3 is 14 amino acids long. The DNA of the CDR3 is TGTGCCAGACCCCGGGACAGGCAAAACTACGAGCAGTACTTC. As protein: CARPRDRQNYEQYF.

This chain connects TRBV18 to TRBJ2-3; D ambiguous. The CDR3 runs to 14 residues. Germline CDR1 is KGHSH and CDR2 is LQKENI. V lost 6 bases, J lost 3 bases, and 13 bases lay in between. CDR3 bases: TGTGCCAGCTCCCCAGCCACAACGACAGATACGCAGTATTTT. Protein: CASSPATTTDTQYF. Based on the CDR3 plus reference TRBV18 and TRBJ2-3, the full variable domain is NAGVMQNPRHLVRRRGQEARLRCSPMKGHSHVYWYRQLPEEGLKFMVYLQKENIIDESGMPKERFSAEFPKEGPSILRIQQVVRGDSAAYFCASSPATTTDTQYFGPGTRLTVL.

The V and J genes are TRBV28 and TRBJ2-7, with D maybe TRBD1 (6 bases). The length of the CDR3 is 17 residues. Germline values: CDR1 MDHEN, CDR2 SYDVKM. The V end lost 2 bases, the J end lost 2 bases, and 19 bases lay between the germline ends. DNA for the CDR3: TGTGCCAGCAGTTTAAGCCCCGGGACACAGGCCGCCTACGAGCAGTACTTC. The encoded protein is CASSLSPGTQAAYEQYF.

This chain connects TRBV2 to TRBJ2-5; D may be TRBD2 (5 bases). CDR3 length: 13 residues. Trimming took off 4 bases at V and 2 bases at J, with 8 bases between the two ends. From germline, CDR1 is SNHLY and CDR2 FYNNEI. The DNA for the CDR3 is TGTGCCAGCAGTGGTTTAGCGCAAGAGACCCAGTACTTC. It specifies CASSGLAQETQYF.

The CDR3 region is CASSRGAGAYNEQFF. DNA of the CDR3: TGTGCCAGCAGCCGAGGGGCGGGGGCCTACAATGAGCAGTTCTTC. The J gene is TRBJ2-1, the V gene TRBV9; TRBD2 matches 7 bases. Germline loops: CDR1 SGDLS, CDR2 YYNGEE. The V and J ends lost 4 bases and 2 bases, in that order; junction bases with no gene match: 6. The CDR3 is made up of 15 amino acids.

This clone has just one count. The chain has TRBV27 and TRBJ1-4; D not resolved. The CDR3 totals 13 residues. Trimming stripped 6 bases from V and 8 bases from J, with 13 bases between. Germline V CDR1 and CDR2: MNHEY, SMNVEV (reference sequence). The CDR3 DNA reads as TGTGCCAGCAGGGTCCGGGCGGGGGAAAAACTGTTTTTT. This encodes CASRVRAGEKLFF. Variable domain in full (rest from reference TRBV27 and TRBJ1-4): EAQVTQNPRYLITVTGKKLTVTCSQNMNHEYMSWYRQDPGLGLRQIYYSMNVEVTDKGDVPEGYKVSRKEKRNFPLILESPSPNQTSLYFCASRVRAGEKLFFGSGTQLSVL.

This chain connects TRBV5-3 to TRBJ1-5, with 7 bases lining up with TRBD1. TRBV5-3 qualifies as an ORF whose function is uncertain. There are 17 residues in the CDR3. V shed 0 bases, J shed 0 bases, and the junction held 6 bases outside the gene matches. In DNA form, the CDR3 reads TGTGCCAGAAGCTTGGGGGACAGCCTTATTAGCAATCAGCCCCAGCATTTT. Its protein product is CARSLGDSLISNQPQHF.

The CDR3 coding sequence is TGTGCCAGCAGCTTAGATCCTAACCCCCCGTTGTTTTTT. This codes for CASSLDPNPPLFF. The chain uses TRBV11-2 and TRBJ1-4; unclear D gene. The CDR3 has 13 residues. CDR1 and CDR2 (germline): SGHAT, FQNNGV. Trimming cost V 0 bases and J 15 bases, with 14 bases left between them.

The chain recombines TRBV7-8 with TRBJ1-2; D possibly corresponds to TRBD1 (5 bases). This CDR3 comprises 19 residues. V lost 2 bases and J lost 2, with 24 bases in between. Germline V gene sequence: CDR1 SGHVS, CDR2 FQNEAQ. This CDR3 is CASSLFRRGRLNLNYGYTF. The CDR3 nucleotides are TGTGCCAGCAGCTTATTTCGTAGGGGCCGATTAAACCTCAACTATGGCTACACCTTC. Filled out from reference TRBV7-8 and TRBJ1-2, the complete variable domain reads GAGVSQSPRYKVAKRGQDVALRCDPISGHVSLFWYQQALGQGPEFLTYFQNEAQLDKSGLPSDRFFAERPEGSVSTLKIQRTQQEDSAVYLCASSLFRRGRLNLNYGYTFGSGTRLTVV.

A single count supports this clone. The chain uses TRBV5-1 and TRBJ2-7; D is possibly TRBD1 (6 bases). This CDR3 has 14 amino acids. Germline CDR1 SGHRS, CDR2 YFSETQ. Trimming removed 4 bases at V and 1 base at J, with 12 bases between. The CDR3 sequence: CASSGRTASYEQYF. DNA of the CDR3: TGCGCCAGCAGCGGGCGGACAGCGTCCTACGAGCAGTACTTC.

The chain carries TRBV28 and TRBJ1-2; 7 nucleotides match TRBD1. The V segment lost 11 bases and the J segment 3 bases; nucleotides outside the gene matches: 9. The CDR3 totals 13 residues. The germline V gene has CDR1 MDHEN and CDR2 SYDVKM. The CDR3 region has the DNA TGTGCCGGATGTCGCGACAGGGACTATGGCTACACCTTC. This encodes CAGCRDRDYGYTF.

This clone was picked up one time. This chain links TRBV27 with TRBJ2-7, with unresolved D. Trimming stripped 3 bases from V and 3 bases from J, with 18 bases between. This CDR3 is 16 amino acids long. In germline, CDR1 is MNHEY, CDR2 SMNVEV (reference sequence). The DNA for the CDR3 is TGTGCCAGCAGTTTCGTCCCCCCAGGTTCTGGCTACGAGCAGTACTTC. It encodes CASSFVPPGSGYEQYF.

This chain connects TRBV7-8 to TRBJ1-6, with D hard to call. This CDR3 comprises 13 residues. V was trimmed by 5 bases and J by 6 bases, leaving 8 bases between them. Germline-derived CDR1 and CDR2 are SGHVS and FQNEAQ. The CDR3, as DNA: TGTGCCAGCAGCCCATCGGGTAATTCACCCCTCCACTTT. Its translation is CASSPSGNSPLHF.

This chain joins TRBV7-2 and TRBJ1-2; TRBD1 aligns across 8 bases. This CDR3 comprises 16 residues. Germline-derived CDR1 and CDR2 are SGHTA and FQGNSA. V shed 2 bases and J 8 bases; nucleotides not matched to a gene: 13. CDR3 amino acids: CASSLRQSGTGGGYTF. DNA of the CDR3: TGTGCCAGCAGCTTACGTCAAAGCGGGACAGGAGGGGGCTACACCTTC.